This TCR beta chain was retrieved from a study of cytomegalovirus exposure and HLA in healthy donors. The study ran its PCR with 60 Vbeta and 13 Jbeta primers. The table came from immunoSEQ multiplex PCR; TCRdb's copy has only in-frame clones and leaves some out. Of 90,000 to 95,000 clones listed, around 81% are singletons. From germline, CDR1 is MGHRA and CDR2 YSYEKL. The trim removed 0 bases at V and 6 bases at J, leaving 7 bases unmatched. CDR3 length equals 17 residues. As to this clone: The antigen remains unidentified.

Study outcomes and limitations: Earlier results showed most TCR beta V segments being productive about 90% or about 30% of the time. A later analysis showed HLA-associated TCR beta chains outstripping equally common others in clonal expansion. Later on, a genetic analysis was performed. It linked a missense variant in DCLRE1C with V- and J-gene trimming of TCR beta.

This clonotype was sampled from a man younger than 30 in good health and CMV-seronegative. The rearrangement links TRBV4-1 to TRBJ2-2, with 10 bases fitting TRBD2. Input material: PBMCs. The CDR3 DNA is TGCGCCAGCAGCCAAGAGGAAGCGGGGGGGCAGGCCGGGGAGCTGTTTTTT. This encodes CASSQEEAGGQAGELFF.